This paragraph reports one T cell receptor (beta chain). The record originates from a study of control samples from healthy donors and cancer patients. This table comes from immunoSEQ multiplex PCR, and its TCRdb copy is limited to in-frame clones, with some not included. The sample records more than 110,000 clones, approximately 90% being singletons. Losses at the gene ends were 4 bases for V and 11 bases for J; bases not matched to a gene: 9. The CDR3 has 14 amino acids. Germline V gives CDR1 SGDLS, CDR2 YYNGEE. The genes are TRBV9 and TRBJ2-7; TRBD2 matches 13 bases. The material sequenced was blood. This receptor was obtained from a woman aged 30 to 39 in good health. CDR3 protein: CASSPRTSGGAEYF. CDR3 DNA: TGTGCCAGCAGCCCCCGGACTAGCGGGGGAGCTGAGTACTTC.